This T cell receptor beta chain emerged from a study of blood T cells in healthy people across ages. The use of a sample-barcoded 5' primer and a J-beta primer mix characterized a second PCR of roughly 6 to 11 cycles. TCRdb processed the 5' RACE reads anew with MiXCR; each CDR3 protein has one entry. The sample consists of roughly 1.9 million distinct CDR3 sequences, about 39% of them appearing once. V lost 1 base and J lost 11, with 17 bases in between. CDR1 DFQATT and CDR2 SNEGSKA come from the germline V gene (reference sequence). This CDR3 has 13 residues. Sequenced sample: blood. The chain is built from TRBV20-1 and TRBJ1-1, with unresolved D. The receptor was derived from a human donor in good health. The chain's CDR3 is CSARALDGREAFF. The CDR3 bases are TGCAGTGCTAGAGCCCTTGATGGACGGGAGGCTTTCTTT.